One TCR beta chain is described in this entry. Its antigen is still unknown. This specimen comes from a study of OX40 agonist ivuxolimab in advanced cancers. In the study overall: The drug used for patients, ivuxolimab, was an agonistic anti-OX40 (CD134) antibody. Of mixed ages from about 23 to 79 and averaging about 60 years, the group was approximately 80% male.

TCRdb keeps only in-frame clones here, not all; method: immunoSEQ multiplex PCR. The table lists some 81,000 clones, 70% to 90% of them singletons, with about 0.6% in the top ten. The V end was cut by 3 bases, the J end by 7 bases, with 9 bases between. Germline values: CDR1 SGHDN, CDR2 FVKESK. The CDR3 consists of 12 residues. Overall study results and limits: CD4+ and CD8+ T cells in blood underwent clonal expansion by week 6 at 0.1 to 3.0 mg/kg.

The material was CD4+ or CD8+ T cells sorted from blood, obtained in a trial of the OX40 agonist ivuxolimab. The TCR sequence derives from an adult with an advanced solid tumor such as melanoma, head and neck, liver or kidney cancer. The V and J genes are TRBV14 and TRBJ2-5; D remains ambiguous. The chain's CDR3 is CASSHGVATQYF. CDR3 sequence (DNA): TGTGCCAGCAGCCATGGAGTAGCGACCCAGTACTTC.